This entry lists 20 T cell receptor beta chains sequenced from one sample in a study of T cell responses to AZD1222 COVID-19 vaccine. Repertoires were generated with immunoSEQ multiplex PCR, while TCRdb's copy carries only in-frame clones and drops some. The sample consists of about 270,000 clones, around 93% of them appearing once. Material: peripheral blood, obtained 28 days after the second AZD1222 dose. These TCRs come from an adult who received the AZD1222 COVID-19 vaccine.

The chain combines TRBV7-8 with TRBJ1-4, with D tentatively TRBD1 (5 bases). The CDR3 runs to 16 residues. In germline, CDR1 is SGHVS, CDR2 FQNEAQ. Trimming cost V 8 bases and J 4 bases, with 20 bases left between them. CDR3 sequence (DNA): TGTGCCAGCGGCCTTAAACCGACAGCTTATAATGAAAAACTGTTTTTT. It encodes CASGLKPTAYNEKLFF.

The V call is TRBV19, the J call TRBJ1-1; the D gene is possibly TRBD1 (5 bases). CDR1 LNHDA and CDR2 SQIVND come from the germline V gene (reference sequence). The V end lost 5 bases, the J end lost 5 bases, and 15 bases lay between the germline ends. This CDR3 is built from 14 residues. CDR3 sequence reads: CASSSQGDVTEAFF. The CDR3 nucleotides read TGTGCCAGTAGTTCGCAGGGAGATGTGACTGAAGCTTTCTTT. The entire variable domain, with the rest obtained from reference TRBV19 and TRBJ1-1, is as follows: DGGITQSPKYLFRKEGQNVTLSCEQNLNHDAMYWYRQDPGQGLRLIYYSQIVNDFQKGDIAEGYSVSREKKESFPLTVTSAQKNPTAFYLCASSSQGDVTEAFFGQGTRLTVV.

V usage is TRBV6-5 and J usage is TRBJ2-7; TRBD1 is a possible D gene (5 bases). There are 13 residues in the CDR3. Germline V lookup: CDR1 MNHEY, CDR2 SVGAGI. Trimming pared 0 bases from V and 6 bases from J, leaving 9 bases between. The CDR3, as DNA: TGTGCCAGCAGTTACTCCAGGGTGGCCGAGCAGTACTTC. Its translation: CASSYSRVAEQYF.

The rearrangement joins TRBV18 to TRBJ2-1; TRBD2 aligns across 11 bases. This CDR3 is built from 16 residues. Trimming removed 3 bases from V and 5 bases from J; junction bases left unmatched: 6. Germline loops: CDR1 KGHSH, CDR2 LQKENI. CDR3 in amino acids: CASSPSIAGGNNEQFF. CDR3 DNA sequence: TGTGCCAGCTCACCCTCGATAGCGGGAGGGAACAATGAGCAGTTCTTC.

This clone was recorded only once. The gene calls are TRBV18 and TRBJ2-5, with D possibly called TRBD1 or TRBD2 (6 bases each). The germline CDR1 and CDR2 sequences are KGHSH and LQKENI. Trimming took 0 bases from V and 5 from J, leaving 10 bases between them. The CDR3 loop spans 14 amino acids. CDR3 in DNA: TGTGCCAGCTCACCACCGACGGGGGCCGAGACCCAGTACTTC. It is translated as CASSPPTGAETQYF. Full variable domain (remainder filled in from reference TRBV18 and TRBJ2-5): NAGVMQNPRHLVRRRGQEARLRCSPMKGHSHVYWYRQLPEEGLKFMVYLQKENIIDESGMPKERFSAEFPKEGPSILRIQQVVRGDSAAYFCASSPPTGAETQYFGPGTRLLVL.

The chain joins TRBV3-1 (or the pseudogene TRBV3-2) to TRBJ2-3, with D possibly TRBD1 on 5 matching bases. The germline V gene encodes CDR1 LGHDT and CDR2 YNNKEL (reference sequence). This CDR3 has 13 amino acids. V shed 1 base and J shed 11 bases, with 13 bases lying between them. The CDR3, as DNA: TGTGCCAGCAGCCAAGGGGGCCAGAGTAGGCAGTATTTT. Translation: CASSQGGQSRQYF.

The chain uses TRBV28 and TRBJ1-3, with D tentatively TRBD1 (6 bases). The CDR3 is 15 residues long. Per germline, CDR1 MDHEN and CDR2 SYDVKM. V was trimmed by 6 bases and J by 0 bases, leaving 12 bases between them. The CDR3 DNA follows: TGTGCCAGCAGGGAGGGGGGGTACTCTGGAAACACCATATATTTT. Translated, it gives CASREGGYSGNTIYF.

The chain links TRBV18 to TRBJ2-2, with D possibly matching TRBD1 (5 bases). Germline V gives CDR1 KGHSH, CDR2 LQKENI. This CDR3 comprises 15 residues. V was clipped by 6 bases and J by 1 base, with 12 bases between them. CDR3 coding DNA: TGTGCCAGCTCCCCCGTCACAGGGAACACCGGGGAGCTGTTTTTT. It yields the protein CASSPVTGNTGELFF.

The chain employs TRBV19 and TRBJ1-5; TRBD1 aligns across 9 bases. Trimming cost V 7 bases and J 2 bases; bases outside gene matches: 9. CDR1 LNHDA and CDR2 SQIVND come from the germline V gene (reference sequence). The CDR3 covers 16 residues. CDR3 nucleotides: TGTGCCAGTAAGGGACAGGGCCTCCTTGGCAATCAGCCCCAGCATTTT. It yields the protein CASKGQGLLGNQPQHF.

This chain joins TRBV27 and TRBJ1-2; possibly TRBD1 for D (5 bases). Trimming left V 6 bases short and J 5 bases short, with 19 bases between. The CDR3 length is 15 residues. Germline assignment: CDR1 MNHEY and CDR2 SMNVEV (reference sequence). The CDR3: CASSVAEGARYGYTF. CDR3 sequence (DNA): TGTGCCAGCAGCGTTGCAGAAGGGGCCCGTTATGGCTACACCTTC.

The rearrangement links TRBV29-1 to TRBJ1-1, with 8 bases that match TRBD1. V shed 7 bases, J shed 4 bases, and the junction held 5 bases outside the gene matches. Germline loops: CDR1 SQVTM, CDR2 ANQGSEA. CDR3 length: 12 residues. CDR3 in DNA: TGCAGCGCTCCGGACAGGGCCACTGAAGCTTTCTTT. This encodes CSAPDRATEAFF.

The V call is TRBV6-1, the J call TRBJ1-1, with TRBD1 as a possible D gene (5 bases). V was shortened by 3 bases and J by 3 bases, with 17 bases between the two germline ends. The length of the CDR3 is 16 residues. The germline V gene encodes CDR1 MNHNS and CDR2 SASEGT. The CDR3 loop reads CASSEVRKVRDTEAFF. The CDR3 DNA sequence: TGTGCCAGCAGTGAGGTACGAAAGGTCAGGGACACTGAAGCTTTCTTT.

The chain uses TRBV7-8 and TRBJ2-7; D is possibly TRBD2 (5 bases). In germline, CDR1 is SGHVS, CDR2 FQNEAQ. CDR3 size: 12 residues. V was shortened by 5 bases and J by 4 bases, with 9 bases between the two germline ends. The CDR3 is CASSLSGYEQYF. Here the CDR3 DNA reads TGTGCCAGCAGCCTGTCGGGGTACGAGCAGTACTTC.

The chain couples TRBV4-2 to TRBJ2-5; D unclear. Trimming shortened V by 1 base and J by 5 bases, and 11 bases separated the two germline ends. Looked up from germline, CDR1 is LGHNA and CDR2 is YNFKEQ. CDR3 length: 14 amino acids. CDR3 sequence (DNA): TGTGCCAGCAGCCAAGCCTCGGTGGAGGAGACCCAGTACTTC. Translation: CASSQASVEETQYF.

The chain couples TRBV10-2 to TRBJ1-2; D remains ambiguous. The length of the CDR3 is 12 residues. Germline assignment: CDR1 WSHSY and CDR2 SAAADI. The V end lost 1 base, the J end lost 3 bases, and 3 bases lay between the germline ends. CDR3 in DNA: TGCGCCAGCAGTGAGTGGGACTATGGCTACACCTTC. Protein product: CASSEWDYGYTF.

The chain recombines TRBV29-1 with TRBJ1-4, with D unresolved. The V end lost 4 bases, the J end lost 4 bases, and 10 bases lay between the germline ends. The CDR3 runs 13 residues. Per germline, CDR1 SQVTM and CDR2 ANQGSEA. CDR3 DNA sequence: TGCAGCGTTGCTATGGGGTTTAATGAAAAACTGTTTTTT. Its translation: CSVAMGFNEKLFF.

The V call is TRBV4-1, the J call TRBJ1-4; D gene unclear. Germline lookup yields CDR1 MGHRA and CDR2 YSYEKL. V was cut by 4 bases and J by 2 bases, with 14 bases left in between. The CDR3 contains 16 residues. The CDR3: CASSPGPGGTNEKLFF. In nucleotides, the CDR3 is TGCGCCAGCAGCCCCGGACCAGGCGGCACTAATGAAAAACTGTTTTTT.

This chain links TRBV19 with TRBJ1-4; D may be TRBD1 (5 bases). This CDR3 contains 14 residues. The germline V gene has CDR1 LNHDA and CDR2 SQIVND (reference sequence). V gave up 10 bases and J gave up 7 bases, with 19 bases separating them. For the CDR3, the DNA is TGTGCCACCTCGTGGGGCCGGGATAGTGAAAAACTGTTTTTT. This codes for CATSWGRDSEKLFF. The full variable domain, with the rest looked up from reference TRBV19 and TRBJ1-4, is DGGITQSPKYLFRKEGQNVTLSCEQNLNHDAMYWYRQDPGQGLRLIYYSQIVNDFQKGDIAEGYSVSREKKESFPLTVTSAQKNPTAFYLCATSWGRDSEKLFFGSGTQLSVL.

This sequence joins TRBV30 and TRBJ2-3, with D possibly TRBD2 on 6 matching bases. V gave up 2 bases and J gave up 3 bases, with 12 bases separating them. The CDR3 is 14 residues long. Germline loops: CDR1 GTSNPN, CDR2 SVGIG (reference sequence). CDR3 residues: CAWSRRVRTDTQYF. Written as DNA, the CDR3 is TGTGCCTGGAGTAGGAGGGTCAGAACAGATACGCAGTATTTT.

V and J are TRBV11-2 and TRBJ2-7; 9 nucleotides match TRBD2. Trimming took 6 bases from V and 7 from J; bases not matched to a gene: 1. Germline V gene data show CDR1 as SGHAT and CDR2 as FQNNGV. The CDR3 contains 11 residues. This chain's CDR3 is CASRSGGEQYF. The CDR3 DNA follows: TGTGCCAGCAGGAGCGGGGGGGAGCAGTACTTC.